One sample yielded the 5 T cell receptor beta chains listed below, sequenced in a study of human T cells and chemical hapten exposure. Using its own MiXCR run on the RACE reads, TCRdb lists one record per CDR3 protein. The table includes just under 65,000 distinct CDR3 sequences, 8% to 13% detected once. Indicated time point: patch test 3, about 24 weeks after DPC sensitization. Specified treatment: therapeutic diphenylcyclopropenone sensitization with weekly scalp DPC. Here the sequenced sample was whole blood, taken in connection with sensitization to the hapten diphenylcyclopropenone (DPC). The receptors were gathered from a woman younger than 45 with alopecia areata. Some clones in this sample may be carry-over from other donors' samples.

This clonotype was observed many times. V gene TRBV19 combines with J gene TRBJ1-2; possible D gene TRBD1, 5 bases. The CDR3 length is 15 residues. The germline CDR1 and CDR2 sequences are LNHDA and SQIVND (reference sequence). Trimming removed 5 bases from V and 5 bases from J, with 18 bases in between. CDR3 coding DNA: TGTGCCAGTAGTGTCCCCGGGACGCTCGGTTATGGCTACACCTTC. It specifies CASSVPGTLGYGYTF.

V and J are TRBV2 and TRBJ2-1; D gene ambiguous. This CDR3 is built from 12 residues. CDR1 is SNHLY, CDR2 FYNNEI, per germline. V shed 7 bases and J shed 8 bases, with 12 bases lying between them. CDR3 amino acids: CASTPSRYEQFF. In DNA, the CDR3 is TGTGCCAGCACCCCATCGAGGTATGAGCAGTTCTTC.

The chain is built from TRBV20-1 and TRBJ2-7; tentatively, D is TRBD1 (7 bases). CDR1 and CDR2 (germline): DFQATT, SNEGSKA (reference sequence). This CDR3 region has 12 residues. V lost 6 bases and J lost 3, with 12 bases in between. CDR3 sequence: CSATRGVYEQYF. CDR3 coding DNA: TGCAGTGCGACCAGGGGGGTCTACGAGCAGTACTTC.

This chain uses TRBV20-1 with TRBJ1-4; 7 bases match TRBD1. Germline V lookup: CDR1 DFQATT, CDR2 SNEGSKA (reference sequence). The CDR3 length is 15 residues. With 3 bases clipped from V and 5 bases from J, the junction kept 9 bases outside the gene matches. The CDR3 reads CSASPPPTGNEKLFF. The CDR3 DNA is TGCAGTGCTAGCCCCCCCCCGACAGGGAATGAAAAACTGTTTTTT.

This clonotype was picked up a small number of times. J is TRBJ1-1 and V is TRBV12-3 or TRBV12-4; maybe TRBD1 (6 bases). The V gene lost 7 bases and the J gene lost 4 bases, with 16 bases spanning the gap. This CDR3 comprises 14 residues. The CDR3 spells CASTAGERFTEAFF. CDR3 nucleotide sequence: TGTGCCAGCACCGCAGGGGAACGGTTCACTGAAGCTTTCTTT.